This TCR beta chain derives from a study of beta chain features in type 1 diabetes. Every bit of the isolated RNA underwent reverse transcription, so sequencing read expressed TCRB transcripts. The protocol was immunoSEQ multiplex PCR, while the TCRdb copy is restricted to in-frame clones and leaves out a portion. The sample has 250,000 to 300,000 clones; approximately 8% are singletons. Findings of the study overall: Researchers cautioned that cDNA sequencing could over-represent cells with high TCR expression. Type 1 diabetes patients showed a moderate but significant shortening of TCRB CDR3s in all four CD4+ subsets. PCR might preferentially amplify shorter templates, equally in patients and controls.

Germline loops: CDR1 SGHAT, CDR2 FQNNGV. V was clipped by 0 bases and J by 2 bases; unmatched bases: 0. The CDR3 is 15 amino acids. This clone was recorded a few times. What it binds is unknown. Sort purity for all populations was recorded as exceeding 98%. This clonotype was sampled from a young woman in good health. The chain recombines TRBV11-2 with TRBJ2-3; 9 bases align to TRBD2. Sequencing input: central memory CD4+ T cells from blood. DNA of the CDR3: TGTGCCAGCAGCTTAGAGGGACTAGCCACAGATACGCAGTATTTT. Translation gives CASSLEGLATDTQYF.